Detailed here is one T cell receptor (beta chain). Its specificity is unknown. Between the trimmed V and J ends, which lost 3 bases and 1 base, there was a span of 9 bases. The CDR3 is 14 amino acids. CDR1 SGHVS and CDR2 FNYEAQ come from the germline V gene. TCRdb keeps only in-frame clones here, not all; method: immunoSEQ multiplex PCR. This table holds 56,000 or so clones, over 75% found once. This sample is part of a study of radiotherapy plus CTLA-4 blockade in lung cancer. Across the study: Across the patients, objective responses occurred in about 19%, and disease control in approximately 30%.

Study outcomes and limitations: Early blood T cell clone dynamics reportedly forecast response best, with interferon-beta.

The chain joins TRBV7-6 to TRBJ1-1; TRBD1 might be the D (5 bases). The source material was peripheral blood, sampled from a patient treated with radiotherapy plus ipilimumab. This TCR derives from a human donor with non-small cell lung cancer who had a complete response to radiotherapy plus ipilimumab. CDR3 sequence: CASSLTETNTEAFF. CDR3 nucleotides: TGTGCCAGCAGCTTGACAGAGACGAACACTGAAGCTTTCTTT.